A selection of T cell receptor beta chains follows, all from one sample in a study of shared T cell receptors in the human thymus. Here immunoSEQ multiplex PCR was the method, and the copy in TCRdb shows in-frame clones only, minus some. The data contain about 380,000 clones, 95% of them seen just once; the ten biggest clones take up around 0.018%. Sequenced material: thymocytes. Every receptor here comes from a human donor. Each CDR3 is given with its conserved first and last residue. Fields, in order: clone size, J gene, D gene, V gene, CDR3 length, CDR3 DNA, CDR3 protein. A D gene is named only where the DNA matches it firmly. Expanded clones get a size class; other rows say once, few or many, or leave the size out.

>.|TRBJ2-7|TRBD2|TRBV28|12
TGTGCCAGCAGTTGGGGGGGCTACGAGCAGTACTTC
CASSWGGYEQYF
>.|TRBJ2-7|.|TRBV28|15
TGTGCCAGCAGCTCTTATTGGACTCTATCCTACGAGCAGTACTTC
CASSSYWTLSYEQYF
>.|TRBJ2-1|TRBD1|TRBV5-1|12
TGCGCCAGCAGCTTGGAACAGGGGCCATGGATCTTC
CASSLEQGPWIF
>.|TRBJ2-2|TRBD1|TRBV18|19
TGTGCCAGCTCACCCATACAATTCAGGGGGCGATTGAACACCGGGGAGCTGTTTTTT
CASSPIQFRGRLNTGELFF
>.|TRBJ2-5|TRBD2|TRBV28|16
TGTGCCAGCAGTTTAAGCGGGGCCGGGAGGGAAGAGACCCAGTACTTC
CASSLSGAGREETQYF
>once|TRBJ1-1|TRBD1|TRBV11-1|15
TGTGCCAGCAGCCTCTTACCCGGGACAGGCCCTGAAGCTTTCTTT
CASSLLPGTGPEAFF
>.|TRBJ2-7|.|TRBV4-1|14
TGCGCCAGCAGCCAAGTCCACAGCTCCTACGAGCAGTACTTC
CASSQVHSSYEQYF
>.|TRBJ2-7|.|TRBV7-2|14
TGTGCCAGCAGCCCCGGACAGCCGTCCTACGAGCAGTACTTC
CASSPGQPSYEQYF
>.|TRBJ2-7|.|TRBV27|14
TGTGCCAGCAGTCTCGGCGGCGAAACCTACGAGCAGTACTTC
CASSLGGETYEQYF
>once|TRBJ2-7|.|TRBV5-4|17
TGTGCCAGCAGCTTAAGAATCAACCCAGGGGCCTCCTACGAGCAGTACTTC
CASSLRINPGASYEQYF
>.|TRBJ2-1|.|TRBV19|12
TGTGCCAGTAGTATTACCTACAATGAGCAGTTCTTC
CASSITYNEQFF
>.|TRBJ1-1|TRBD1|TRBV7-8|16
TGTGCCAGCAGCATCCGCTACAGGGGGCGGGACACTGAAGCTTTCTTT
CASSIRYRGRDTEAFF
>.|TRBJ2-5|.|TRBV28|14
TGTGCCAGCAGTTCCCTGGGGAACCAAGAGACCCAGTACTTC
CASSSLGNQETQYF
>few|TRBJ1-2|TRBD1|TRBV28|15
TGTGCCAGCAGAAGGTCGGACAGGGAGGTGTATGGCTACACCTTC
CASRRSDREVYGYTF
>.|TRBJ2-5|TRBD2|TRBV19|14
TGTGCCAGTAATATGGGACTAGCCCGAGAGACCCAGTACTTC
CASNMGLARETQYF
>once|TRBJ2-7|TRBD1|TRBV5-6|16
TGTGCCAGCAGCTTTATGGGACAGGTGGGTATCTACGAGCAGTACTTC
CASSFMGQVGIYEQYF
>once|TRBJ2-5|.|TRBV19|13
TGTGCCAGTAGTAATTTATGGTCAGAGACCCAGTACTTC
CASSNLWSETQYF
>.|TRBJ2-1|.|TRBV7-9|11
TGTGCCAGCAGCCTGACCGGGAAGGAGTTCTTC
CASSLTGKEFF
>.|TRBJ2-3|.|TRBV11-1|15
TGTGCCAGCAGCCTAGGGACCGCCCGCACAGATACGCAGTATTTT
CASSLGTARTDTQYF
>.|TRBJ2-2|TRBD2|TRBV9|16
TGTGCCAGCAGCGACTGGGAGGGATCCAACACCGGGGAGCTGTTTTTT
CASSDWEGSNTGELFF
>.|TRBJ1-3|.|TRBV28|16
TGTGCCAGCAGTCTCCCAGCCACGGGCCAGGGGAACACCATATATTTT
CASSLPATGQGNTIYF
>.|TRBJ2-1|.|TRBV5-6|11
TGTGCCAGCAGCTTGGACGGGAGACAGTTCTTC
CASSLDGRQFF
>.|TRBJ1-3|.|TRBV7-9|15
TGTGCCAGCAGCTTATGGGGGGAACATGGAAACACCATATATTTT
CASSLWGEHGNTIYF
>few|TRBJ2-7|.|TRBV18|15
TGTGCCAGCTCAGATGCGGCCAGCTCGACCTACGAGCAGTACTTC
CASSDAASSTYEQYF
>.|TRBJ2-1|TRBD2|TRBV7-2|19
TGTGCCAGCAGCTTAGGGCCGGAGACTAGCCTCACCTCCTACAATGAGCAGTTCTTC
CASSLGPETSLTSYNEQFF
>.|TRBJ2-1|TRBD2|TRBV7-6|16
TGTGCCAGCAGCTCCCCCGGGACTACATCGGGCAATGAGCAGTTCTTC
CASSSPGTTSGNEQFF
>once|TRBJ1-1|.|TRBV7-2|12
TGTGCCAGTACATATCCGGGCACTGAAGCTTTCTTT
CASTYPGTEAFF
>.|TRBJ2-7|.|TRBV7-3|13
TGTGCCAGCAGCCCGGACACCTCCTACGAGCAGTACTTC
CASSPDTSYEQYF
>.|TRBJ2-1|TRBD2|TRBV5-1|15
TGCGCCAGCAGCGGACTAGCGGGAGAAGCCAATGAGCAGTTCTTC
CASSGLAGEANEQFF
>.|TRBJ2-3|TRBD1|TRBV7-2|15
TGTGCCAGCAGCCCAGGGACAGGGGAAGCAGATACGCAGTATTTT
CASSPGTGEADTQYF
>.|TRBJ2-4|TRBD1|TRBV28|16
TGTGCCAGCAGTCCGAGGGACAGGGAAACCAAAAACATTCAGTACTTC
CASSPRDRETKNIQYF
>.|TRBJ1-1|.|TRBV4-1|14
TGCGCCAGCAGCCAGGATGACAGGTACTTAGAAGCTTTCTTT
CASSQDDRYLEAFF
>.|TRBJ2-3|TRBD1|TRBV27|15
TGTGCCAGCAGTGGGTGGGACAGGGTCACAGATACGCAGTATTTT
CASSGWDRVTDTQYF
>.|TRBJ2-2|TRBD1|TRBV5-8|14
TGTGCCAGCACCCGGGACAGGGGAACCGGGGAGCTGTTTTTT
CASTRDRGTGELFF
>.|TRBJ2-5|.|TRBV29-1|15
TGCAGCGTTGATCCCCCCAGGGGTTTTCAAGAGACCCAGTACTTC
CSVDPPRGFQETQYF
>.|TRBJ2-1|.|TRBV27|14
TGTGCCAGCAGTTTAGGGCATCCCAGCAATGAGCAGTTCTTC
CASSLGHPSNEQFF
>.|TRBJ2-1|TRBD2|TRBV5-1|17
TGCGCCAGCAGCTCCCCTTCGAGGGAGGGTACATACAATGAGCAGTTCTTC
CASSSPSREGTYNEQFF
>.|TRBJ1-1|.|TRBV7-9|14
TGTGCCAGCACCTCGACAGGCATGAACACTGAAGCTTTCTTT
CASTSTGMNTEAFF
>.|TRBJ2-7|TRBD2|TRBV7-9|15
TGTGCCAGCAGCTTAGGTTCTAGCGGTTCCCTCGAGCAGTACTTC
CASSLGSSGSLEQYF
>.|TRBJ2-1|.|TRBV19|14
TGTGCCAGCACCGGGACTTACTCCTACAATGAGCAGTTCTTC
CASTGTYSYNEQFF
>.|TRBJ2-7|TRBD1|TRBV28|16
TGTGCCAGCAGTTGCCCCGGGACAGGGTTTTCCTACGAGCAGTACTTC
CASSCPGTGFSYEQYF
>once|TRBJ2-2|TRBD1|TRBV7-3|16
TGTGCCAGCAGCTTCTCCGACAGGGGGGACACCGGGGAGCTGTTTTTT
CASSFSDRGDTGELFF
>.|TRBJ2-5|.|TRBV7-2|15
TGTGCCAGCAGCTTAGGTACAGGCTTCCAAGAGACCCAGTACTTC
CASSLGTGFQETQYF
>.|TRBJ2-1|TRBD2|TRBV5-1|17
TGCGCCAGCAGCCTACCCCTAGCGGGGGGCCGTCGCAATGAGCAGTTCTTC
CASSLPLAGGRRNEQFF
>once|TRBJ1-1|.|TRBV6-6|12
TGTGCCAGCAGTTACACAAACACTGAAGCTTTCTTT
CASSYTNTEAFF
>.|TRBJ2-2|TRBD2|TRBV27|15
TGTGCCAGCAGTTTGCGGGAGGGCCTCACCGGGGAGCTGTTTTTT
CASSLREGLTGELFF
>once|TRBJ1-2|.|TRBV28|11
TGTGCCAGCGGGACCCTCTATGGCTACACCTTC
CASGTLYGYTF
>.|TRBJ2-5|.|TRBV5-5|11
TGTGCCAGCAGCTTTAAAGAGACCCAGTACTTC
CASSFKETQYF